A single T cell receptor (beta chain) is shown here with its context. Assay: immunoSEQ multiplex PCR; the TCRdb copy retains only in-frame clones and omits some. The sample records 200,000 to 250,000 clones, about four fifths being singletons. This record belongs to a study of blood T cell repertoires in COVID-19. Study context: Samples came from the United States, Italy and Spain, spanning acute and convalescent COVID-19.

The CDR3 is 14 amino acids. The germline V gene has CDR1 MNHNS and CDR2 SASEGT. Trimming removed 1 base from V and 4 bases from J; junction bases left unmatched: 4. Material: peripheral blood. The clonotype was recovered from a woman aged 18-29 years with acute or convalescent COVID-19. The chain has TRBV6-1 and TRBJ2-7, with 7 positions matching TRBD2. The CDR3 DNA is TGTGCCAGCAGTGAAGGGTGGGGAGGGTACGAGCAGTACTTC. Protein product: CASSEGWGGYEQYF.